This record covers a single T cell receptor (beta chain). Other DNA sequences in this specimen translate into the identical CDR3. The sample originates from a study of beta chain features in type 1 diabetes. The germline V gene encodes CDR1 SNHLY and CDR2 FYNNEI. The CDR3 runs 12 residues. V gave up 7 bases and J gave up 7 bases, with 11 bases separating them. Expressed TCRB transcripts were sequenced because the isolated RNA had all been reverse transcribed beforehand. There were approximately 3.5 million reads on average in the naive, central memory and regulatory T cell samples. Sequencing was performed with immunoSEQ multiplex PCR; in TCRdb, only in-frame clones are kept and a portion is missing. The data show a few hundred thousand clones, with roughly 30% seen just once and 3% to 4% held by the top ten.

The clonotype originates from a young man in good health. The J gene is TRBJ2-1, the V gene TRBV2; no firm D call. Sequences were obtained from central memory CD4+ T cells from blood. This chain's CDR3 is CASTGLVNEQFF. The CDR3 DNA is TGTGCCAGCACTGGGCTAGTAAATGAGCAGTTCTTC.